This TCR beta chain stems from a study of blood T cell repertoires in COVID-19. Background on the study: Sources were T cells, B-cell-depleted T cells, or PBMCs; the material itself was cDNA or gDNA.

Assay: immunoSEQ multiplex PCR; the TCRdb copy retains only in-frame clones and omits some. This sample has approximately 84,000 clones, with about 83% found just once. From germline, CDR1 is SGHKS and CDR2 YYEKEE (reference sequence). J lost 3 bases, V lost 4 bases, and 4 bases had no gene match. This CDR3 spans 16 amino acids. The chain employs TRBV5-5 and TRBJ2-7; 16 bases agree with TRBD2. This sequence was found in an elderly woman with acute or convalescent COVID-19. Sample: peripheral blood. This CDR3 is CASSKGLAGGYYEQYF. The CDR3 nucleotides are TGTGCCAGCAGCAAGGGACTAGCGGGAGGGTACTACGAGCAGTACTTC. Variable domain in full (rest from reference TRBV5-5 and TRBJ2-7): DAGVTQSPTHLIKTRGQQVTLRCSPISGHKSVSWYQQVLGQGPQFIFQYYEKEERGRGNFPDRFSARQFPNYSSELNVNALLLGDSALYLCASSKGLAGGYYEQYFGPGTRLTVT.